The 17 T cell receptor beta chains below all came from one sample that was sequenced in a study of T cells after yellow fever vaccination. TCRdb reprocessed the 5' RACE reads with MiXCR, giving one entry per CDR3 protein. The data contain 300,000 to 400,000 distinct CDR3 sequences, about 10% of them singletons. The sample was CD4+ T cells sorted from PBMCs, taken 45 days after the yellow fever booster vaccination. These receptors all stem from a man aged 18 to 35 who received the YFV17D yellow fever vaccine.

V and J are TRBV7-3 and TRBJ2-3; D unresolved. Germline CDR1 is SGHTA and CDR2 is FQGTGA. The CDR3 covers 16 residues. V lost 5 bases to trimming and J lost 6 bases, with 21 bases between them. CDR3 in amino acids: CASSPRPGQVGDTQYF. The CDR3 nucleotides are TGTGCCAGCAGCCCTAGGCCAGGTCAGGTAGGGGATACGCAGTATTTT.

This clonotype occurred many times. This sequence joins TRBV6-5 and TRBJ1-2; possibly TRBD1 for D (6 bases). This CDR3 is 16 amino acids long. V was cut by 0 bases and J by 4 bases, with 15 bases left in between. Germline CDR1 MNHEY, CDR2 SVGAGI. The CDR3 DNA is TGTGCCAGCAGTTACTCGGAGCGTGGGGGGGCCTATGGCTACACCTTC. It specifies CASSYSERGGAYGYTF.

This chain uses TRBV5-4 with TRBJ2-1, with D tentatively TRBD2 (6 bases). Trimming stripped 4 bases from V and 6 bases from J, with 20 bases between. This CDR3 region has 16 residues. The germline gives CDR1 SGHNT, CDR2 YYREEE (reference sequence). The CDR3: CASSKAGRAEGNEQFF. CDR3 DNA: TGTGCCAGCAGCAAGGCGGGCAGGGCGGAGGGCAATGAGCAGTTCTTC.

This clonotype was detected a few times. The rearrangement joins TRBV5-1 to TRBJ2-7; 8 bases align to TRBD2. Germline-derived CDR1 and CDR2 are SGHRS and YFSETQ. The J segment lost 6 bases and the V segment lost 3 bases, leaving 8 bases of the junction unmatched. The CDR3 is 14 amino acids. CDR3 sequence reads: CASSSGTSFLEQYF. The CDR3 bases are TGCGCCAGCAGCTCCGGGACTAGTTTCCTCGAGCAGTACTTC.

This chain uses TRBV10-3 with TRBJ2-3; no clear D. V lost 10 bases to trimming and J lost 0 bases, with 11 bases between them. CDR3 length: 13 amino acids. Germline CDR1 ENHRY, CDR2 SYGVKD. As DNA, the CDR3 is TGTGCCACCCGTGGGGTTAGCACAGATACGCAGTATTTT. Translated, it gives CATRGVSTDTQYF.

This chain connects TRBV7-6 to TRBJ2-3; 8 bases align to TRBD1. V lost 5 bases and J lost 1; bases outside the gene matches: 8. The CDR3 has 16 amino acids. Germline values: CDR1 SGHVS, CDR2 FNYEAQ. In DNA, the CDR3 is TGTGCCAGCAGCCCCCGGCAGGGGGCAGGCACAGATACGCAGTATTTT. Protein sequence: CASSPRQGAGTDTQYF.

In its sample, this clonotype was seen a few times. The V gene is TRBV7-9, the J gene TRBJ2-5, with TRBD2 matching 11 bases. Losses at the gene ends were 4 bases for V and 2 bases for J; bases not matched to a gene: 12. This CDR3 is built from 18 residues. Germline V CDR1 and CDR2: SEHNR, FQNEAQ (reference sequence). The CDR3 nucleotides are TGTGCCAGCAGCTCCGACCGTCCCACTAGCGGGGGACAAGAGACCCAGTACTTC. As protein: CASSSDRPTSGGQETQYF.

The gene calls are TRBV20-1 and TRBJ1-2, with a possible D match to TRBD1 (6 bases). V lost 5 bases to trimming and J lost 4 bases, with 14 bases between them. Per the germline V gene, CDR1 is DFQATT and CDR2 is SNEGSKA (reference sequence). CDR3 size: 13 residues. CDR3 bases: TGCAGTGCTGGTGACAGGAACTTCTATGGCTACACCTTC. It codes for CSAGDRNFYGYTF.

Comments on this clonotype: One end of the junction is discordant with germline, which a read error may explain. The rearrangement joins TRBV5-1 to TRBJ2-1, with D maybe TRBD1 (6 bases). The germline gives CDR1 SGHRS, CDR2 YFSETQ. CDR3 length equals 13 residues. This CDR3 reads CASGLQGRNEQFF. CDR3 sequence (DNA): TGCGCCAGCGGCTTACAGGGTAGGAATGAGCAGTTCTTC.

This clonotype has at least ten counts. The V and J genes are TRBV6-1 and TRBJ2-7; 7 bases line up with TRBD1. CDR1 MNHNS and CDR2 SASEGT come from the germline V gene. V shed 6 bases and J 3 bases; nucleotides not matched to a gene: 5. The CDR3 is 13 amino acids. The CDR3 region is CASRTGPSYEQYV. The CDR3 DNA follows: TGTGCCAGCAGGACAGGGCCGAGCTACGAGCAGTACGTC.

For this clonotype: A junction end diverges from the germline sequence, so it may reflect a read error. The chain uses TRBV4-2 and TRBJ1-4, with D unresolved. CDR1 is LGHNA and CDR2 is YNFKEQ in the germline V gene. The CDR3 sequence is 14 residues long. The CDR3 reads CASSEDRWSEKLFF. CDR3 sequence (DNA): TGTGCCAGCAGCGAAGATAGGTGGAGTGAAAAACTGTTTTTT.

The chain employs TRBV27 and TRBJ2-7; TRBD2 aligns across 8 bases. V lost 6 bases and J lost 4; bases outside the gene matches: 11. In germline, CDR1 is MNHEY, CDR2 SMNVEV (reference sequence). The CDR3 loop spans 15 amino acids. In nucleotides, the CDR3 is TGTGCCAGCAGGGGAGCGGGGGCCTTCGGTTACGAGCAGTACTTC. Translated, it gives CASRGAGAFGYEQYF.

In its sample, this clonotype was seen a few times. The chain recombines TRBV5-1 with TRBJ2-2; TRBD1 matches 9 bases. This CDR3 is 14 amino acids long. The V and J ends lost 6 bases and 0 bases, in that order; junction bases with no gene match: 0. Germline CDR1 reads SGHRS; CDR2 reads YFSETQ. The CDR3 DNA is TGCGCCAGCAACAGGGGGCCGAACACCGGGGAGCTGTTTTTT. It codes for CASNRGPNTGELFF.

The CDR3 loop is CASSVGLGDTEAFF. CDR3 bases: TGTGCCAGCAGTGTAGGCCTGGGGGACACTGAAGCTTTCTTT. V usage is TRBV25-1 and J usage is TRBJ1-1; TRBD1 is a possible D gene (5 bases). V was pared by 4 bases and J by 3 bases, with 12 bases between. The germline gives CDR1 MGHDK, CDR2 SYGVNS. The CDR3 extends over 14 amino acids.

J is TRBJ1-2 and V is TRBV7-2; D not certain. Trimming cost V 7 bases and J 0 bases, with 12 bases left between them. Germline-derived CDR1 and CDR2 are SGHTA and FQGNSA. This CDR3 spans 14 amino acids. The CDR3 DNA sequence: TGTGCCAGCACAAACACCCGGGCTAACTATGGCTACACCTTC. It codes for CASTNTRANYGYTF. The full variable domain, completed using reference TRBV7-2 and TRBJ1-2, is GAGVSQSPSNKVTEKGKDVELRCDPISGHTALYWYRQSLGQGLEFLIYFQGNSAPDKSGLPSDRFSAERTGGSVSTLTIQRTQQEDSAVYLCASTNTRANYGYTFGSGTRLTVV.

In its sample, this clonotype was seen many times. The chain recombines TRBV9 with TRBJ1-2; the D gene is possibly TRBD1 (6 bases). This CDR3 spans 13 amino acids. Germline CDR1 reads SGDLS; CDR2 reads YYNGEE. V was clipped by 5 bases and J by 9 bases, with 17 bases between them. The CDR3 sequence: CASRTGMARSYTF. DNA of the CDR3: TGTGCCAGCAGGACAGGAATGGCTAGGAGCTACACCTTC.

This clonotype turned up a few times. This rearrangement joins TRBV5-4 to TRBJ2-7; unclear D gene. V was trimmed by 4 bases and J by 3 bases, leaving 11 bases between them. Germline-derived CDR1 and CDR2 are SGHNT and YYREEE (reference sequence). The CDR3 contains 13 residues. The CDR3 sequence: CASSNPSGYEQYF. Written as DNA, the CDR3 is TGTGCCAGCAGCAACCCATCGGGCTACGAGCAGTACTTC.